These T cell receptor beta chains were read from a single sample in a study of cytomegalovirus exposure and HLA in healthy donors. Profiling relied on immunoSEQ multiplex PCR, and the TCRdb table lists in-frame clones only, not all of them. The sample has about 140,000 clones, 65% to 85% seen once. Input material: PBMCs. The receptor set was obtained from a male donor in good health and CMV-seronegative. CDR3s include the opening cysteine and the closing phenylalanine or tryptophan. Fields, in order: D gene, clone size, J gene, V gene, CDR3 DNA, CDR3 protein. A D gene is named only where the DNA matches it firmly. A clone size is listed for some rows: how often the clone was seen (once, few, many), or a class if it is expanded.

d_gene: NA
abundance: NA
j_gene: TRBJ2-7
v_gene: TRBV7-2
CDR3nt: TGTGCCAGCAGCTTAGGTTCCGGGTTCTACGAGCAGTACTTC
CDR3aa: CASSLGSGFYEQYF

d_gene: TRBD2
abundance: once
j_gene: TRBJ2-2
v_gene: TRBV30
CDR3nt: TGTGCCTGGAGGCTAGCGGTTAACACCGGGGAGCTGTTTTTT
CDR3aa: CAWRLAVNTGELFF

d_gene: NA
abundance: NA
j_gene: TRBJ1-1
v_gene: TRBV30
CDR3nt: TGTGCCTGGAGCCTAGGGGGTCTGGCTTTCTTT
CDR3aa: CAWSLGGLAFF

d_gene: TRBD1
abundance: NA
j_gene: TRBJ2-7
v_gene: TRBV30
CDR3nt: TGTGCCTGGAGCCTGACAGGGAAGGCGTCCTACGAGCAGTACTTC
CDR3aa: CAWSLTGKASYEQYF

d_gene: NA
abundance: few
j_gene: TRBJ2-7
v_gene: TRBV7-6
CDR3nt: TGTGCCAGCAGCTTGGGAGAAAGCTCCTACGAGCAGTACTTC
CDR3aa: CASSLGESSYEQYF

d_gene: TRBD2
abundance: NA
j_gene: TRBJ2-3
v_gene: TRBV6-1
CDR3nt: TGTGCCGGCCAAGCGGGGCAGGGAGATACGCAGTATTTT
CDR3aa: CAGQAGQGDTQYF

d_gene: TRBD1
abundance: NA
j_gene: TRBJ2-1
v_gene: TRBV4-2
CDR3nt: TGTGCCAGCAGCCCGGACAGGAACCTCTACAATGAGCAGTTCTTC
CDR3aa: CASSPDRNLYNEQFF

d_gene: TRBD2
abundance: NA
j_gene: TRBJ2-1
v_gene: TRBV19
CDR3nt: TGTGCCAGTAGTATGATCGGGACTAATCATGAGCAGTTCTTC
CDR3aa: CASSMIGTNHEQFF

d_gene: TRBD1
abundance: NA
j_gene: TRBJ1-4
v_gene: TRBV10-3
CDR3nt: TGTGCCATCAGTGAGGCGCCCCCCGGGACAGGGAATGAAAAACTGTTTTTT
CDR3aa: CAISEAPPGTGNEKLFF

d_gene: NA
abundance: once
j_gene: TRBJ1-2
v_gene: TRBV27
CDR3nt: TGTGCCAGCAAATCTCGGTGGGGCTACACCTTC
CDR3aa: CASKSRWGYTF

d_gene: NA
abundance: NA
j_gene: TRBJ2-7
v_gene: TRBV6-6
CDR3nt: TGTGCCAGCAGACCCGTGGAGGGTGCCTACGAGCAGTACTTC
CDR3aa: CASRPVEGAYEQYF

d_gene: TRBD1
abundance: few
j_gene: TRBJ2-7
v_gene: TRBV28
CDR3nt: TGTGCCAGCAGTTTGACAGGGAGCTCCTACGAGCAGTACTTC
CDR3aa: CASSLTGSSYEQYF

d_gene: TRBD2
abundance: NA
j_gene: TRBJ2-3
v_gene: TRBV5-4
CDR3nt: TGTGCCAGCAGAGGACTAGCGGGAGGACCAGATACGCAGTATTTT
CDR3aa: CASRGLAGGPDTQYF

d_gene: TRBD2
abundance: NA
j_gene: TRBJ2-1
v_gene: TRBV7-2
CDR3nt: TGTGCCAGCAGCCCTACTAGCGGGTACTACAATGAGCAGTTCTTC
CDR3aa: CASSPTSGYYNEQFF

d_gene: TRBD2
abundance: NA
j_gene: TRBJ2-7
v_gene: TRBV6-1
CDR3nt: TGTGCCAGCAGTGACATGGGAGGGAGCTCCTACGAGCAGTACTTC
CDR3aa: CASSDMGGSSYEQYF

d_gene: NA
abundance: NA
j_gene: TRBJ2-7
v_gene: TRBV10-2
CDR3nt: TGCGCCAGCAGATACTCCGAATCCCTCGAGCAGTACTTC
CDR3aa: CASRYSESLEQYF

d_gene: NA
abundance: NA
j_gene: TRBJ1-2
v_gene: TRBV14
CDR3nt: TGTGCCAGCAGCCCGAACAGGGAGAGCTACACCTTC
CDR3aa: CASSPNRESYTF

d_gene: NA
abundance: NA
j_gene: TRBJ2-1
v_gene: TRBV7-9
CDR3nt: TGTGCCAGCAGCTTAGGTTTGACAAATGAGCAGTTCTTC
CDR3aa: CASSLGLTNEQFF